Given below is one TCR beta chain in context. Other DNA sequences from this sample encode an identical CDR3 as well. Methods used by the authors: ImmunoSEQ junction-only sequences lacked quality scores, so their filtering differed. Using immunoSEQ multiplex PCR, the repertoire was profiled, and TCRdb retains in-frame clones only, with some absent. D and trimming were read from the DNA, whereas the V and J calls and clone size are those reported in that table. The data contain roughly 2.2 million clones, approximately 93% of them singletons. The data stem from a study of shared clonotypes between healthy human individuals. Sequencing was done on a sample of naive CD4+ T cells from PBMCs. Noted subset: CD45RA+ positively selected. The receptor was isolated from a man aged 18 to 30 in good health. Some clones in this sample may be carry-over from other donors' samples.

The DNA for the CDR3 is TGTGCCAGCAGTGAACTGGGGGGACAAGAGACCCAGTACTTC. It yields the protein CASSELGGQETQYF. The V gene is TRBV25-1, the J gene TRBJ2-5; D may be TRBD2 (6 bases). This CDR3 contains 14 residues. Trimming removed 2 bases from V and 2 bases from J, with 9 bases in between. CDR1 and CDR2 (germline): MGHDK, SYGVNS. The whole variable domain, remainder taken from reference TRBV25-1 and TRBJ2-5, is EADIYQTPRYLVIGTGKKITLECSQTMGHDKMYWYQQDPGMELHLIHYSYGVNSTEKGDLSSESTVSRIRTEHFPLTLESARPSHTSQYLCASSELGGQETQYFGPGTRLLVL.